Each of the 10 T cell receptor beta chains below was sequenced from the same sample in a study of T cells in Graves' hyperthyroidism and ophthalmopathy. TCR beta CDR3 region amplification was performed from RNA transcripts. RT-PCR in the first round (using the HTBI primer set) targeted the TCR CDR3. MiXCR was run by TCRdb on the multiplex PCR reads, yielding one entry per CDR3 protein. The table has some 620,000 distinct CDR3 sequences, around 15% seen once. Source material: blood. The source of these receptors is a woman in her 30s with Graves' hyperthyroidism.

The gene calls are TRBV6-1 and TRBJ1-6, with 7 bases matching TRBD1. This CDR3 is 15 amino acids long. Germline V gene data show CDR1 as MNHNS and CDR2 as SASEGT. With 6 bases clipped from V and 11 bases from J, the junction kept 13 bases outside the gene matches. CDR3 in DNA: TGTGCCAGCAGAGCGGGACAGTGGCTCATGACACCCCTCCACTTT. Translating gives CASRAGQWLMTPLHF.

This clonotype was detected many times. This chain uses TRBV28 with TRBJ2-7, with a tentative D call TRBD1 (5 bases). This CDR3 spans 14 amino acids. Trimming removed 7 bases from V and 5 bases from J, with 18 bases in between. Germline values: CDR1 MDHEN, CDR2 SYDVKM. Here the CDR3 reads CASIQSRVSHEQYF. In nucleotides, the CDR3 is TGTGCCAGCATCCAATCCAGGGTTTCCCACGAGCAGTACTTC.

J is TRBJ1-2 and V is TRBV12-3 or TRBV12-4; D not resolved. The CDR3 extends over 13 amino acids. With 5 bases removed from V and 8 bases from J, the gap between germline ends came to 15 bases. CDR3: CASSPITVKGYTF. The CDR3 DNA reads TGTGCCAGCAGTCCAATAACAGTGAAGGGCTACACCTTC.

This clonotype was counted only a few times. The chain joins TRBV7-9 to TRBJ2-7; D gene ambiguous. The CDR3 has 14 residues. Germline V gene data show CDR1 as SEHNR and CDR2 as FQNEAQ (reference sequence). V dropped 5 bases and J dropped 4 bases, with 15 bases sitting between them. Here the CDR3 reads CASSPVGYRYEQYF. The CDR3 DNA reads as TGTGCCAGCAGCCCCGTTGGGTATCGTTACGAGCAGTACTTC.

There are many counts of this clonotype. The J gene is TRBJ2-7, the V gene TRBV2; 9 bases fit TRBD1. The CDR3 is 19 residues long. J gave up 3 bases and V 2 bases, and 17 bases lay outside the gene matches. Germline values: CDR1 SNHLY, CDR2 FYNNEI. CDR3 DNA sequence: TGTGCCAGCAGTGAAAGGGAATGGGGAATACAGGGGGCGGACTACGAGCAGTACTTC. Protein product: CASSEREWGIQGADYEQYF.

The V and J genes are TRBV7-9 and TRBJ2-2; no clear D gene. This CDR3 region has 12 residues. The ends were cut back, 5 bases at V and 6 bases at J, with 7 bases in the middle. Per germline, CDR1 SEHNR and CDR2 FQNEAQ (reference sequence). The CDR3 bases are TGTGCCAGCAGCCCCCCGGCCGGGGAGCTGTTTTTT. Protein sequence: CASSPPAGELFF.

This rearrangement joins TRBV12-3 or TRBV12-4 to TRBJ1-1; the match to TRBD1 covers 10 bases. There are 15 residues in the CDR3. V trimming: 0 bases; J trimming: 8 bases; junction bases outside the gene matches: 6. CDR3 amino acids: CASSLAGRQGAEAFF. Here the CDR3 DNA reads TGTGCCAGCAGTTTAGCCGGGAGACAGGGGGCCGAAGCTTTCTTT.

This clonotype was detected many times. The chain links TRBV18 to TRBJ1-4, with 7 positions matching TRBD1. This CDR3 region has 12 residues. The germline CDR1 and CDR2 sequences are KGHSH and LQKENI. Trimming removed 3 bases from V and 13 bases from J; junction bases left unmatched: 5. CDR3 nucleotide sequence: TGTGCCAGCTCACCTCTCGGACAGGCACTGTTTTTT. Translation gives CASSPLGQALFF.

The genes are TRBV7-8 and TRBJ2-5; perhaps TRBD2 as D (6 bases). Trimming pared 0 bases from V and 7 bases from J, leaving 12 bases between. Germline V gene lookup returns CDR1 SGHVS and CDR2 FQNEAQ. CDR3 size: 14 residues. The CDR3 nucleotides read TGTGCCAGCAGCTTAGCCCGGGAGATAGGGACCCAGTACTTC. Protein: CASSLAREIGTQYF.

There are a few counts of this clonotype. The chain uses TRBV6-1 and TRBJ2-4, with D unclear. The CDR3 has 12 amino acids. V was clipped by 4 bases and J by 8 bases, with 9 bases between them. Germline assignment: CDR1 MNHNS and CDR2 SASEGT. The CDR3 is CASSAFQDIQYF. For the CDR3, the DNA is TGTGCCAGCAGTGCGTTCCAGGACATTCAGTACTTC.